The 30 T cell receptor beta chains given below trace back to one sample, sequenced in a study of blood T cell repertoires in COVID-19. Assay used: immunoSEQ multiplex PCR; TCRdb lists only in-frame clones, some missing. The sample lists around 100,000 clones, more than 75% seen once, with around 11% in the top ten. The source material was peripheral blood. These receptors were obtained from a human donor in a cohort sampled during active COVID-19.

The CDR3 region is CASSQEGQKAFF. For the CDR3, the DNA is TGTGCCAGCTCACAAGAGGGACAGAAGGCTTTCTTT. The chain employs TRBV18 and TRBJ1-1; 7 bases align to TRBD1. The length of the CDR3 is 12 residues. V trimming: 4 bases; J trimming: 11 bases; junction bases outside the gene matches: 7. From germline, CDR1 is KGHSH and CDR2 LQKENI.

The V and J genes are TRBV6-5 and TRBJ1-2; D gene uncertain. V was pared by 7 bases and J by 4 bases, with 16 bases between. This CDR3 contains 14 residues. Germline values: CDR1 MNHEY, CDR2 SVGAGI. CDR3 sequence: CASTTRGGGYGYTF. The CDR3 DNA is TGTGCCAGCACCACACGGGGAGGTGGCTATGGCTACACCTTC.

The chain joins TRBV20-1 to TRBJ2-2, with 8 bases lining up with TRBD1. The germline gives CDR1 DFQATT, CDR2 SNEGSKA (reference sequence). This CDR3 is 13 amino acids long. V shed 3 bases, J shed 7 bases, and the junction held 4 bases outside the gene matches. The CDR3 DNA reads TGCAGTGCTAGTCAGGGGGCGGGCGGGGAGCTGTTTTTT. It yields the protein CSASQGAGGELFF.

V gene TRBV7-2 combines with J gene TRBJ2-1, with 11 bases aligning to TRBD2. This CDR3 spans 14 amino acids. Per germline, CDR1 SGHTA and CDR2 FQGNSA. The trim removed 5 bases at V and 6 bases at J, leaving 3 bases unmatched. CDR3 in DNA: TGTGCCAGCAGCAGGACTAGCGGGTTCAATGAGCAGTTCTTC. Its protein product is CASSRTSGFNEQFF.

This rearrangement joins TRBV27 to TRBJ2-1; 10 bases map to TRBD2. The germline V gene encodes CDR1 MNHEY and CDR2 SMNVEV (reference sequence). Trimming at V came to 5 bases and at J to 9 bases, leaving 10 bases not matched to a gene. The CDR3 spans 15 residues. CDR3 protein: CASSILAGARGEQFF. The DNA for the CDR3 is TGTGCCAGCAGTATTCTAGCGGGAGCTAGAGGTGAGCAGTTCTTC.

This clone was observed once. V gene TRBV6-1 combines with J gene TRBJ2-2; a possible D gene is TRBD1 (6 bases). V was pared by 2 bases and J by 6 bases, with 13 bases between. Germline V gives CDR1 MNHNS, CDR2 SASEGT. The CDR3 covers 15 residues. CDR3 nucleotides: TGTGCCAGCAGTGAAAAACCCAGGGGACCCGGGGAGCTGTTTTTT. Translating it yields CASSEKPRGPGELFF.

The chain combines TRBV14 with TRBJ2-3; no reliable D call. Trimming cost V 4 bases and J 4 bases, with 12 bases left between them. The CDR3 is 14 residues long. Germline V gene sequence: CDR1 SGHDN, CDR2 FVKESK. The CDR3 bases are TGTGCCAGCAGCCTCCTGGCTTTTGCAGATACGCAGTATTTT. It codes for CASSLLAFADTQYF.

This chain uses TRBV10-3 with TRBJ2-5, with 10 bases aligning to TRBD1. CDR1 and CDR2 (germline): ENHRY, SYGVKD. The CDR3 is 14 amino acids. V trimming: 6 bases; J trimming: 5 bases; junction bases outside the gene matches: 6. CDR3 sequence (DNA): TGTGCCATCAGCCAGGGACAGGGGTACGAGACCCAGTACTTC. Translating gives CAISQGQGYETQYF.

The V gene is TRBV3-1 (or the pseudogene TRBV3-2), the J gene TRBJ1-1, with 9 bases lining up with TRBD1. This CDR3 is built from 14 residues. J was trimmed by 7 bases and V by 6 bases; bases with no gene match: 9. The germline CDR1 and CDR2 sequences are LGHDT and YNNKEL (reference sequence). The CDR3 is CASRLDRGEGEAFF. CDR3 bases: TGTGCCAGCAGACTAGACAGGGGGGAAGGTGAAGCTTTCTTT.

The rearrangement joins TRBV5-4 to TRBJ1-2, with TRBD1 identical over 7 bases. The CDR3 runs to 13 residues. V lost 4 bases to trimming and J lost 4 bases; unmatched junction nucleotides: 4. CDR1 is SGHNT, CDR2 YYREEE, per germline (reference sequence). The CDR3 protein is CASSRTGVYGYTF. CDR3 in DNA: TGTGCCAGCAGCCGAACAGGGGTCTATGGCTACACCTTC.

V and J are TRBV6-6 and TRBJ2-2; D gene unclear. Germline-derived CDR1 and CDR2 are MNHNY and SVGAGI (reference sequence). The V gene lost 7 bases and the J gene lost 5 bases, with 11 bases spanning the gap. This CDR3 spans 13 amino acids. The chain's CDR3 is CASTTSPTGELFF. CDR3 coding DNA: TGTGCCAGCACCACTTCCCCGACCGGGGAGCTGTTTTTT.

CDR3: CASKGGQVSGNTIYF. The CDR3 DNA is TGTGCCAGCAAGGGGGGGCAGGTCTCTGGAAACACCATATATTTT. This rearrangement joins TRBV6-5 to TRBJ1-3; maybe TRBD1 (6 bases). The CDR3 length is 15 residues. The ends were cut back, 7 bases at V and 0 bases at J, with 13 bases in the middle. CDR1 is MNHEY and CDR2 is SVGAGI in the germline V gene.

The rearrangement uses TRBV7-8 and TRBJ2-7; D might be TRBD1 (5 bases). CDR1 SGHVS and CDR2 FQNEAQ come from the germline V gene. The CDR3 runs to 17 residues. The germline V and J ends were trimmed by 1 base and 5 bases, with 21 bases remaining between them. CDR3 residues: CASSLVQGATPRHEQYF. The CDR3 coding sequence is TGTGCCAGCAGCTTAGTTCAGGGCGCTACCCCGCGGCACGAGCAGTACTTC.

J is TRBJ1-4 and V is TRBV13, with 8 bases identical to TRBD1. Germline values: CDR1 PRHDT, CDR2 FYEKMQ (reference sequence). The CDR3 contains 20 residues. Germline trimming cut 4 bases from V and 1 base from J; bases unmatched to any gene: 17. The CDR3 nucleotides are TGTGCCAGCAGCTACCCTCCGACAGGGGCGAGGGGACAAACTAATGAAAAACTGTTTTTT. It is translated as CASSYPPTGARGQTNEKLFF.

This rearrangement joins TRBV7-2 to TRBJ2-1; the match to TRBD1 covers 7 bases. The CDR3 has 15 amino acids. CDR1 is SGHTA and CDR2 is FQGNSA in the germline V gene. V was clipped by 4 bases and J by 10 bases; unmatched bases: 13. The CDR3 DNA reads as TGTGCCAGCAGCTCGGGACAGCCGACCTCGGGGGAGCAGTTCTTC. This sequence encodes CASSSGQPTSGEQFF.

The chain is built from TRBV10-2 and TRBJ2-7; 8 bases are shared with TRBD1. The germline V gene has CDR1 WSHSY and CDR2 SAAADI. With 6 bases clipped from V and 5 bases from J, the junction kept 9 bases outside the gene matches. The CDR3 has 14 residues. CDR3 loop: CASRRTGKRDEQYF. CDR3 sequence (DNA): TGCGCCAGCAGAAGGACAGGGAAGAGGGACGAGCAGTACTTC.

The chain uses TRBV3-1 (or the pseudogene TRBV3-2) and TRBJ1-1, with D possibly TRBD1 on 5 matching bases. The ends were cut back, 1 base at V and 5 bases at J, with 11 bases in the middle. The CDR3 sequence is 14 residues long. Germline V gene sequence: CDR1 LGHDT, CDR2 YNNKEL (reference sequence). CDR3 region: CASSQGLRGTEAFF. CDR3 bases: TGTGCCAGCAGCCAAGGCCTTCGGGGGACTGAAGCTTTCTTT.

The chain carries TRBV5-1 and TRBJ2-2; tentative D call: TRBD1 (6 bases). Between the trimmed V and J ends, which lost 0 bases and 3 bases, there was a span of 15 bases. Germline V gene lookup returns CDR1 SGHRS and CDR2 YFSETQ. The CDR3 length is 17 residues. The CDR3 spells CASSLDSQGYHTGELFF. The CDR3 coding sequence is TGCGCCAGCAGCTTGGACTCGCAGGGGTATCACACCGGGGAGCTGTTTTTT.

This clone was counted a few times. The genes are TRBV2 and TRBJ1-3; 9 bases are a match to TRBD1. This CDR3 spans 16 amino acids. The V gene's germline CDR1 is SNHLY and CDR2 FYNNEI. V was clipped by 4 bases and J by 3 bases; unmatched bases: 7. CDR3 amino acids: CASSGGATGGGNTIYF. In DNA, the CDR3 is TGTGCCAGCAGTGGAGGCGCGACAGGGGGTGGAAACACCATATATTTT.

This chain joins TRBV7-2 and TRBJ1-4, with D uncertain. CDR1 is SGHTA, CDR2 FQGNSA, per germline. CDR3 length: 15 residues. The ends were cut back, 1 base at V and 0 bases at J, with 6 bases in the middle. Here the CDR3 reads CASSLDQATNEKLFF. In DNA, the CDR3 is TGTGCCAGCAGCTTAGACCAGGCAACTAATGAAAAACTGTTTTTT.

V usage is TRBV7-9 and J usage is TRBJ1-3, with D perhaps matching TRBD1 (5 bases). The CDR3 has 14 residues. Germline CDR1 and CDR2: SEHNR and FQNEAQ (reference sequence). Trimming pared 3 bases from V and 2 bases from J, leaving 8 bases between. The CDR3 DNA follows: TGTGCCAGCAGCTTGGAGGGGACTGGAAACACCATATATTTT. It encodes CASSLEGTGNTIYF. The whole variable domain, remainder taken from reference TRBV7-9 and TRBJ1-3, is DTGVSQNPRHKITKRGQNVTFRCDPISEHNRLYWYRQTLGQGPEFLTYFQNEAQLEKSRLLSDRFSAERPKGSFSTLEIQRTEQGDSAMYLCASSLEGTGNTIYFGEGSWLTVV.

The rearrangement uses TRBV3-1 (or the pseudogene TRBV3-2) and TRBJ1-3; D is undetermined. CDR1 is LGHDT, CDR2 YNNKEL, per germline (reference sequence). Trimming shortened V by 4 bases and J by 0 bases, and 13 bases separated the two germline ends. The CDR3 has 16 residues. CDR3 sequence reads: CASSPRLTRSGNTIYF. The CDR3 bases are TGTGCCAGCAGCCCAAGACTAACTCGCTCTGGAAACACCATATATTTT.

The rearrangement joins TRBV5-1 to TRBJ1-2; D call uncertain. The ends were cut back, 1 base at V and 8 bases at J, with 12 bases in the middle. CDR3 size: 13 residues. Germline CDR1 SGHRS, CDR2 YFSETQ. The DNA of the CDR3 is TGCGCCAGCAGCTTGCTGGGTGTGGGCGGCTACACCTTC. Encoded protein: CASSLLGVGGYTF.

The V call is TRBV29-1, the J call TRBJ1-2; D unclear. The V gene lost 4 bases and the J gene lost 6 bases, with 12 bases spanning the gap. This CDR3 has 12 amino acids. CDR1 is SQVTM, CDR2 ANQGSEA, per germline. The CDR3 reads CSVATLRDGYTF. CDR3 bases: TGCAGCGTTGCTACCCTTCGAGATGGCTACACCTTC. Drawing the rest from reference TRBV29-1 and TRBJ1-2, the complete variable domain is SAVISQKPSRDICQRGTSLTIQCQVDSQVTMMFWYRQQPGQSLTLIATANQGSEATYESGFVIDKFPISRPNLTFSTLTVSNMSPEDSSIYLCSVATLRDGYTFGSGTRLTVV.

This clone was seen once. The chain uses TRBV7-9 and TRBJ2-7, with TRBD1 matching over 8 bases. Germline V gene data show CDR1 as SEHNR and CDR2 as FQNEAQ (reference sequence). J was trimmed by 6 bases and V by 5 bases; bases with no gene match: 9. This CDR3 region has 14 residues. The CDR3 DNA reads TGTGCCAGCAGCAAAAGTCTACAGGGGGGCGAGCAGTACTTC. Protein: CASSKSLQGGEQYF.

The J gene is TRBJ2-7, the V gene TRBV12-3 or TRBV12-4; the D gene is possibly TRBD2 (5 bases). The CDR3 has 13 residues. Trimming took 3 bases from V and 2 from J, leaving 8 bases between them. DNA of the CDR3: TGTGCCAGCAGTTTTCACGGGACCTACGAGCAGTACTTC. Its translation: CASSFHGTYEQYF.

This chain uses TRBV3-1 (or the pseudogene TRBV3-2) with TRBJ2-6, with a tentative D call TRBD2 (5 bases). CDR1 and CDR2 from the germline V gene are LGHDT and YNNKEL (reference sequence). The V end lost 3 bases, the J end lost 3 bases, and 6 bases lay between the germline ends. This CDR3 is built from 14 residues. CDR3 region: CASSQRDGANVLTF. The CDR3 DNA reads TGTGCCAGCAGCCAGAGGGATGGGGCCAACGTCCTGACTTTC.

The CDR3 region is CASSARDSGANTGELFF. The CDR3 DNA sequence: TGTGCCAGCAGCGCTAGGGACAGCGGAGCGAACACCGGGGAGCTGTTTTTT. The gene calls are TRBV9 and TRBJ2-2; the match to TRBD1 covers 7 bases. The V segment lost 3 bases and the J segment 0 bases; nucleotides outside the gene matches: 8. Germline CDR1 SGDLS, CDR2 YYNGEE. The CDR3 is made up of 17 amino acids.

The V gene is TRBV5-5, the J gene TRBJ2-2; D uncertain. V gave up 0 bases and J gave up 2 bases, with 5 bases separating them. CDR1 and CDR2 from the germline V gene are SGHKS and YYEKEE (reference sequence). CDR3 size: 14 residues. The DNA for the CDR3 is TGTGCCAGCAGCTTGGACAGAAACACCGGGGAGCTGTTTTTT. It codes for CASSLDRNTGELFF. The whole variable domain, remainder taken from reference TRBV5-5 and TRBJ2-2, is DAGVTQSPTHLIKTRGQQVTLRCSPISGHKSVSWYQQVLGQGPQFIFQYYEKEERGRGNFPDRFSARQFPNYSSELNVNALLLGDSALYLCASSLDRNTGELFFGEGSRLTVL.

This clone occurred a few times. This CDR3 reads CASSRAWTGRNQPQHF. CDR3 coding DNA: TGTGCCAGCAGCAGGGCTTGGACAGGGCGCAATCAGCCCCAGCATTTT. The chain couples TRBV2 to TRBJ1-5; 8 bases are a match to TRBD1. The germline V gene has CDR1 SNHLY and CDR2 FYNNEI. CDR3 size: 16 residues. The junction had 9 bases not matched to a gene; V was cut back by 6 bases and J by 2 bases.